This TCR beta chain is from a study of beta chain features in type 1 diabetes. Study summary: Healthy donors, compared against patients, showed similar age, gender and cell yields.

Study observations and caveats: In every one of the four CD4+ subsets, TCRB CDR3s were moderately but significantly shorter in Type 1 diabetes patients.

The J segment lost 3 bases and the V segment lost 8 bases, leaving 7 bases of the junction unmatched. Germline V gives CDR1 SEHNR, CDR2 FQNEAQ (reference sequence). The CDR3 is made up of 14 amino acids. Reverse transcribing all isolated RNA meant expressed TCRB transcripts were sequenced. Sequencing was performed with immunoSEQ multiplex PCR; in TCRdb, only in-frame clones are kept and a portion is missing. Of roughly 230,000 clones listed, approximately 11% are singletons. As for this clone: Its antigen remains unknown.

This clonotype originated in a man aged 25 to 40 with type 1 diabetes. The chain recombines TRBV7-9 with TRBJ2-7, with TRBD1 matching over 10 bases. What was sequenced was naive CD4+ T cells from blood. In DNA form, the CDR3 reads TGTGCCAGCGCCCGGGACAGGGGTGGCTACGAGCAGTACTTC. This sequence encodes CASARDRGGYEQYF.